The clone carrying this TCR beta chain was counted a few times. The antigen remains undetermined. The investigators reverse transcribed all of the isolated RNA, so they sequenced expressed TCRB transcripts. Clones were read by immunoSEQ multiplex PCR, and TCRdb kept only the in-frame ones, dropping some. The sample holds 600,000 to 650,000 clones, roughly a sixth seen once. This sample stems from a study of beta chain features in type 1 diabetes. General study findings and limits: TCRB CDR3s from Type 1 diabetes patients were moderately but significantly shorter in all four CD4+ subsets. Possibly, sequencing cDNA over-represented cells that had high TCR expression levels.

Based on CD45RO/CCR7/CD25/CD127/CD95/CD27, CD4+ regulatory, stem cell-like memory, naive and central memory cells were sorted. There are 14 residues in the CDR3. V lost 4 bases to trimming and J lost 6 bases; unmatched junction nucleotides: 3. Looked up from germline, CDR1 is KGHSH and CDR2 is LQKENI. Sequencing was carried out using naive CD4+ T cells from blood. The gene calls are TRBV18 and TRBJ1-5, with 10 bases matching TRBD1. The TCR was taken from a man between 18 and 29 years old in good health. The CDR3 reads CASSHRDRGQPQHF. For the CDR3, the DNA is TGTGCCAGCTCACACCGGGACAGGGGTCAGCCCCAGCATTTT.